Described below is a single TCR beta chain sequence and its context. Its target antigen remains unknown. No base qualities exist here, and no much larger clone lies one base off it. Patients with uncontrolled infections, other autoimmune diseases, pregnancy or lactation were excluded. Diagnoses relied on clinical symptoms, serum thyroxine and TRAb, thyroid ultrasound and orbital computed tomography. Trizol reagent was used to extract total RNA, and RNA quality was then checked on an Agilent 2100 Bioanalyzer. The sample is drawn from a study of T cells in Graves' hyperthyroidism and ophthalmopathy (dated by TCRdb to about 2019). Notes on the research overall: TCR V-J signatures able to tell the groups apart were searched for in a discovery cohort of some 97 patients, of whom around 42 had Graves' ophthalmopathy and around 57 had stable Graves' hyperthyroidism. Prospective prediction of ophthalmopathy was tested in an independent validation cohort consisting of 18 to 20 hyperthyroidism patients and approximately 16 patients who later progressed to ophthalmopathy. For training and testing, the 110 or so patients in the discovery cohort were randomly divided in a 7:3 ratio. The study also compared thyroid tissue and blood T-cell repertoires from a handful of Graves' hyperthyroidism patients. Following sampling, methimazole starting at 30 mg daily was given to hyperthyroidism patients, and high-dose intravenous methylprednisolone was given to ophthalmopathy patients. The paper describes TCR Vbeta CDR3 sequencing of roughly 130 peripheral blood samples, made up of fewer than 50 ophthalmopathy patients, roughly 72 hyperthyroidism patients and 17 progressor patients.

The germline V gene yields SGHTA for CDR1 and FQGNSA for CDR2. The CDR3 covers 14 residues, taking in both the cysteine and the phenylalanine. The only DNA kept is the CDR3, 42 bases in frame from the first base. V gives up 5 bases and J gives up 3 bases, and the segment between their germline ends measures 13 bases. The research as a whole found: Sample size was not statistically predetermined, and blinding of investigators to group allocation was not performed. Most expanded thyroid clonotypes (frequency above 0.001) were also detected in blood, a finding suggesting that blood repertoires may reflect thyroid immune responses. A model built on a 13 V-J signature distinguished ophthalmopathy from stable hyperthyroidism, reaching 85% to 90% sensitivity and 81.08% specificity in cross-validation and 80%/75% in testing. In validation, progression to ophthalmopathy was predicted by the model with roughly 69% sensitivity and 72.22% specificity, a median of approximately 6.5 months before onset.

The TCR beta CDR3 regions were amplified from RNA transcripts. For the first round of RT-PCR on the TCR CDR3, the HTBI primer set was used together with the Qiagen OneStep RT-PCR kit. The libraries were constructed in a second round of multiplex PCR and then size-selected and purified. Paired-end sequencing of the libraries was performed with 100 bp reads on an Illumina HiSeq2000. In the source study's methods: SOAPnuke was used to process the raw data, removing reads that contained adapters or uncalled bases, had a mean Phred below 15, or lacked an exact match to the constant primer or identifier. COPE v1.2.5 was used to merge the high-quality paired reads, and each unique nucleotide sequence was defined as a clonotype. MiTCR v1.1 was used to align the clonotypes against IMGT TRBV, TRBD and TRBJ reference segments. The analysis was restricted to V-J combinations with a frequency above 0.0001, which together covered over 99% of the repertoires. A TCS score was defined as the ratio of F50 (clonal expansion) to E x V (chaos), with BLOSUM62-based TCRdist applied between CDR3 peptides within each V-J. Welch's t-statistics and random forest reduced several hundred V-J features to about 12, which were used in a naive Bayes classifier (R e1071). The Morisita-Horn index was used to measure how similar the thyroid and blood repertoires were. TCRdb applied fastp at Q25 and MiXCR to the public reads, then kept only in-frame beta chains. CDR3 protein sequences are deduplicated, and each keeps its most common genes and DNA. The V and J calls and clone size are TCRdb's, not the authors'. The sample records about 640,000 distinct CDR3 sequences, over 40% of which are singletons. Under 8.5% of the sample is taken by the ten largest.

The sequence was obtained from an adult man with Graves' disease, either hyperthyroidism or ophthalmopathy (not recorded which). The source material was peripheral blood or thyroid tissue (not recorded which). The chain is made from TRBV7-2 and TRBJ1-1, and perhaps TRBD1 as D gene, on 6 matching bases. In nucleotide form, the sequence is TGTGCCAGCAGCACGCGGGGGGCGGACACTGAAGCTTTCTTT. This sequence encodes CASSTRGADTEAFF.